Listed here is a single T cell receptor beta chain. The method was immunoSEQ multiplex PCR; TCRdb's version includes in-frame clones alone and lacks a portion of them. Of about 100,000 clones listed, 80% to 95% were seen once; the top ten hold about 3%. This record comes from a study of T cell changes during pregnancy in multiple sclerosis. The sequences come from peripheral blood, collected after pregnancy. The TCR was taken from a female donor with multiple sclerosis, enrolled in a pregnancy study.

CDR3 sequence (DNA): TGTGCCAGCAGTATCCGACAGGGGGTACGTAAGCAGTACTTC. This codes for CASSIRQGVRKQYF. The chain recombines TRBV27 with TRBJ2-7; 9 bases line up with TRBD1. The CDR3 runs 14 residues. The V segment lost 5 bases and the J segment 8 bases; nucleotides outside the gene matches: 10. Germline CDR1 reads MNHEY; CDR2 reads SMNVEV (reference sequence).